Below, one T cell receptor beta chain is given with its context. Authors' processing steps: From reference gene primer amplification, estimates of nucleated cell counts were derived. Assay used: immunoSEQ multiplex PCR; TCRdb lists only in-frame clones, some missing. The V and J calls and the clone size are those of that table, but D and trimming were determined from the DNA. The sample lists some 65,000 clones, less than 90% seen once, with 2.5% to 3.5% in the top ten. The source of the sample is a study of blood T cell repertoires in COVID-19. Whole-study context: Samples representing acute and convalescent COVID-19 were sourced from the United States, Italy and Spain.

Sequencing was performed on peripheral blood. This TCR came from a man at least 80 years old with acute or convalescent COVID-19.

The CDR3 region has the DNA TGTGCCAGCAGCTTGGCCCCGGGTAGTTTCGACACCGGGGAGCTGTTTTTT. This translates into CASSLAPGSFDTGELFF. The chain couples TRBV5-4 to TRBJ2-2; D call uncertain. Germline CDR1 SGHNT, CDR2 YYREEE (reference sequence). The CDR3 sequence is 17 residues long. Trimming removed 0 bases at V and 3 bases at J, with 15 bases between.